One sample yielded the 32 T cell receptor beta chains listed below, sequenced in a study of blood T cells in healthy people across ages. The authors ran a second PCR of about 6 to 11 cycles using a sample-barcoded 5' primer and a J-beta primer mix. TCRdb re-analysed the 5' RACE reads in MiXCR, keeping a single row per CDR3 protein. The sample carries about 650,000 distinct CDR3 sequences, roughly 32% recorded once. The source material was blood. The source of these receptors is a woman older than 75 in good health.

Points on this clonotype: This may be a read error: a much more frequent sequence differs by one nucleotide. The chain recombines TRBV12-3 or TRBV12-4 with TRBJ2-7, with TRBD2 matching over 8 bases. Trimming removed 6 bases from V and 12 bases from J; junction bases left unmatched: 13. The CDR3 length is 13 residues. The CDR3 region is CASRLGLAGWVYF. In DNA form, the CDR3 reads TGTGCCAGCAGGCTTGGACTAGCCGGTTGGGTGTACTTC.

This clonotype occurred many times. For the CDR3, the DNA is TGCGCCAGCAGCTTGATAGGGGACGGCGGCTACACCTTC. It codes for CASSLIGDGGYTF. The chain employs TRBV5-1 and TRBJ1-2, with a weak D call TRBD1 (5 bases). Germline loops: CDR1 SGHRS, CDR2 YFSETQ. This CDR3 is built from 13 residues. V was clipped by 1 base and J by 8 bases, with 12 bases between them.

With respect to this clonotype: Just one base apart from a much larger clone, this may be a read error. The chain combines TRBV6-5 with TRBJ2-7; TRBD2 agrees at 14 bases. The germline CDR1 and CDR2 sequences are MNHEY and SVGAGI. The CDR3 consists of 15 residues. CDR3 DNA sequence: TGTGCCAACAGTGCCGGGACTAGCGGGGGTCGAGAGCAGTACTTC. Its protein is CANSAGTSGGREQYF.

There are a few counts of this clonotype. With a much larger clone just one base away, this may be a read error. V is TRBV3-1 and J is TRBJ2-3; a weak D match, TRBD1 (5 bases). This CDR3 has 14 amino acids. Germline V CDR1 and CDR2: LGHDT, YNNKEL (reference sequence). CDR3 residues: CASSQGRRTGTQYF. The DNA for the CDR3 is TGTGCCAGCAGCCAGGGCCGACGCACAGGTACGCAGTATTTT.

This clonotype was recorded a few times. The rearrangement links TRBV20-1 to TRBJ1-5; TRBD1 matches at 7 bases. The CDR3 spans 11 residues. The junction had 2 bases not matched to a gene; V was cut back by 5 bases and J by 7 bases. Germline CDR1 DFQATT, CDR2 SNEGSKA (reference sequence). The CDR3 is CSAGTDQPQHF. The CDR3 DNA reads TGCAGTGCTGGGACAGACCAGCCCCAGCATTTT.

This clonotype was counted at least ten times. This chain joins TRBV15 and TRBJ2-3, with unresolved D. The germline gives CDR1 LNHNV, CDR2 YYDKDF (reference sequence). Between the trimmed V and J ends, which lost 8 bases and 2 bases, there was a span of 11 bases. The CDR3 has 13 residues. The CDR3: CATASPNTDTQYF. The CDR3 nucleotides are TGTGCCACCGCTTCTCCCAACACAGATACGCAGTATTTT.

This clonotype appeared many times. The chain uses TRBV6-5 and TRBJ1-2, with D possibly matching TRBD1 (6 bases). V was shortened by 8 bases and J by 8 bases, with 21 bases between the two germline ends. The CDR3 runs 14 residues. Germline V CDR1 and CDR2: MNHEY, SVGAGI. As DNA, the CDR3 is TGTGCCAGCGTCCGCCGCGGGGGCCGGTTCGGCTACACCTTC. It is translated as CASVRRGGRFGYTF.

This clonotype was seen repeatedly, ten times or more. The V gene is TRBV20-1, the J gene TRBJ2-5; 9 bases map to TRBD1. Germline V gene sequence: CDR1 DFQATT, CDR2 SNEGSKA (reference sequence). Unmatched junction bases numbered 15, after V lost 6 bases and J lost 4 bases. The CDR3 is 16 residues long. The CDR3 coding sequence is TGCAGTGCGGGAGGACAGGGGATCGGGGGGCTAGAGACCCAGTACTTC. Amino acid sequence: CSAGGQGIGGLETQYF.

A remark on this clonotype: Just one base apart from a much larger clone, this may be a read error. The V call is TRBV7-9, the J call TRBJ1-6; a weak D match, TRBD1 (5 bases). The CDR3 extends over 11 amino acids. The V end lost 3 bases, the J end lost 18 bases, and 12 bases lay between the germline ends. Germline CDR1 is SEHNR and CDR2 is FQNEAQ (reference sequence). CDR3 protein: CASSFGGGPHF. CDR3 bases: TGTGCCAGCAGCTTCGGGGGTGGCCCCCACTTT.

In its sample, this clonotype was seen many times. The V call is TRBV7-2, the J call TRBJ2-1, with D unclear. Between the trimmed V and J ends, which lost 5 bases and 7 bases, there was a span of 24 bases. This CDR3 is built from 17 residues. The germline CDR1 and CDR2 sequences are SGHTA and FQGNSA. The CDR3 DNA reads as TGTGCCAGCAGCCCGCAGCCCTGGGTTATGGAAACGAATGAGCAGTTCTTC. Protein sequence: CASSPQPWVMETNEQFF.

This clonotype occurred many times. The genes are TRBV3-1 and TRBJ2-1; 10 bases map to TRBD1. Germline V gives CDR1 LGHDT, CDR2 YNNKEL (reference sequence). The length of the CDR3 is 17 residues. V gave up 2 bases and J gave up 3 bases; unmatched junction bases: 7. In nucleotides, the CDR3 is TGTGCCAGCAGCCAAAACACCGGGACAGGGGTCTACAATGAGCAGTTCTTC. Its protein is CASSQNTGTGVYNEQFF.

On this clonotype itself: Being one base from a much bigger clone, this may be a read error. This chain links TRBV12-3 or TRBV12-4 with TRBJ2-5, with unresolved D. Gene TRBJ2-7 matches the end of the DNA better, so the J call may be wrong. This CDR3 has 12 amino acids. The CDR3 coding sequence is TGTGCCAGCAGTTTCGGCAAATGCGAGCAGTACTTC. Translated: CASSFGKCEQYF.

V and J are TRBV5-6 and TRBJ1-5, with D possibly being TRBD1 (6 bases). V gave up 2 bases and J gave up 7 bases, with 13 bases separating them. The CDR3 has 14 amino acids. Germline CDR1 is SGHDT and CDR2 is YYEEEE. The DNA of the CDR3 is TGTGCCAGCAGCTTCGGCAGGGGCGCGCAGCCCCAGCATTTT. It is translated as CASSFGRGAQPQHF. The variable domain in full, with the rest retrieved from reference TRBV5-6 and TRBJ1-5, is DAGVTQSPTHLIKTRGQQVTLRCSPKSGHDTVSWYQQALGQGPQFIFQYYEEEERQRGNFPDRFSGHQFPNYSSELNVNALLLGDSALYLCASSFGRGAQPQHFGDGTRLSIL.

This clonotype was detected many times. The V gene is TRBV28, the J gene TRBJ2-1; 7 bases match TRBD1. The CDR3 has 16 residues. The trim removed 4 bases at V and 4 bases at J, leaving 10 bases unmatched. Germline lookup yields CDR1 MDHEN and CDR2 SYDVKM. CDR3 in DNA: TGTGCCAGCAGTTGGGGGACGGGGACAGCGTACAATGAGCAGTTCTTC. Its protein product is CASSWGTGTAYNEQFF.

This sequence joins TRBV20-1 and TRBJ2-4; D remains ambiguous. Germline V gene sequence: CDR1 DFQATT, CDR2 SNEGSKA (reference sequence). Between the trimmed V and J ends, which lost 5 bases and 7 bases, there was a span of 27 bases. The CDR3 loop spans 17 amino acids. This CDR3 reads CSALALRAENLLNIQYF. The CDR3 coding sequence is TGCAGTGCTTTGGCACTCCGTGCCGAAAATTTACTTAACATTCAGTACTTC.

The V and J genes are TRBV4-1 and TRBJ2-7; tentatively, D is TRBD2 (6 bases). V was shortened by 3 bases and J by 7 bases, with 16 bases between the two germline ends. The germline CDR1 and CDR2 sequences are MGHRA and YSYEKL. The CDR3 consists of 14 residues. The CDR3 spells CASSHETSRDEQYF. The CDR3 nucleotides are TGCGCCAGCAGCCACGAGACTAGTCGGGATGAGCAGTACTTC.

At least ten counts were recorded for this clonotype. This chain uses TRBV11-2 with TRBJ2-3, with no clear D. Trimming took off 4 bases at V and 3 bases at J, with 14 bases between the two ends. The CDR3 consists of 15 residues. The germline gives CDR1 SGHAT, CDR2 FQNNGV. For the CDR3, the DNA is TGTGCCAGCAGCTCTGGTCCGTTCGGTACAGATACGCAGTATTTT. Residues: CASSSGPFGTDTQYF.

In the case of this clonotype: A much larger clone lies one base from this, so it may be a read error. The CDR3 loop is CSVDRDRDNEQYF. DNA of the CDR3: TGCAGCGTTGACCGGGACAGAGACAATGAGCAGTACTTC. V gene TRBV29-1 combines with J gene TRBJ2-1; 7 nucleotides agree with TRBD1. Judging by the DNA end, TRBJ2-7 fits better; the J call may be wrong. The CDR3 is 13 amino acids. CDR1 is SQVTM and CDR2 is ANQGSEA in the germline V gene.

This clonotype was detected a few times. The chain is built from TRBV6-5 and TRBJ1-1; D is undetermined. V was cut by 6 bases and J by 2 bases, with 13 bases left in between. This CDR3 contains 14 residues. Germline loops: CDR1 MNHEY, CDR2 SVGAGI. In DNA form, the CDR3 reads TGTGCCAGCAGCCCTTGGGAGCTAAACACTGAAGCTTTCTTT. Its translation is CASSPWELNTEAFF.

This chain connects TRBV7-2 to TRBJ2-7; 7 bases agree with TRBD1. Unmatched junction bases numbered 4, after V lost 4 bases and J lost 4 bases. The CDR3 loop spans 13 amino acids. Per the germline V gene, CDR1 is SGHTA and CDR2 is FQGNSA. CDR3 coding DNA: TGTGCCAGCAGCTCCCGGACAGGTTACGAGCAGTACTTC. Protein sequence: CASSSRTGYEQYF.

The V gene is TRBV5-1, the J gene TRBJ2-7; 10 bases agree with TRBD2. The CDR3 sequence is 16 residues long. Trimming cost V 1 base and J 3 bases; bases outside gene matches: 7. Germline lookup yields CDR1 SGHRS and CDR2 YFSETQ. The CDR3 here is CASSLQRTSGHYEQYF. CDR3 sequence (DNA): TGCGCCAGCAGCTTGCAGAGGACTAGCGGTCACTACGAGCAGTACTTC.

In its sample, this clonotype was seen a few times. The chain links TRBV5-1 to TRBJ2-2; D is unclear. This CDR3 comprises 15 residues. The V and J ends lost 6 bases and 1 base respectively, with 13 bases between them. Germline values: CDR1 SGHRS, CDR2 YFSETQ. The DNA of the CDR3 is TGCGCCAGCAATGGCGGTGGCTTGAACACCGGGGAGCTGTTTTTT. Translating gives CASNGGGLNTGELFF.

This clonotype was seen ten or more times. The chain employs TRBV13 and TRBJ2-7, with 8 bases matching TRBD1. This CDR3 comprises 15 residues. The V gene's germline CDR1 is PRHDT and CDR2 FYEKMQ (reference sequence). Trimming took 0 bases from V and 7 from J; bases not matched to a gene: 8. The DNA for the CDR3 is TGTGCCAGCAGCTTAGGCCAGACAGGGGCGTGGGAGCAGTACTTC. This translates into CASSLGQTGAWEQYF.

This chain connects TRBV15 to TRBJ2-1, with D possibly called TRBD1 or TRBD2 (5 bases each). The CDR3 has 20 amino acids. The ends were cut back, 1 base at V and 3 bases at J, with 25 bases in the middle. CDR1 and CDR2 from the germline V gene are LNHNV and YYDKDF (reference sequence). CDR3 nucleotides: TGTGCCACCAGCAGAGCAAGAGGGCAGGGACGGTGGATAGACTACAATGAGCAGTTCTTC. Its translation: CATSRARGQGRWIDYNEQFF. The whole variable domain, remainder taken from reference TRBV15 and TRBJ2-1, is DAMVIQNPRYQVTQFGKPVTLSCSQTLNHNVMYWYQQKSSQAPKLLFHYYDKDFNNEADTPDNFQSRRPNTSFCFLDIRSPGLGDTAMYLCATSRARGQGRWIDYNEQFFGPGTRLTVL.

On this clonotype: Its ends do not fully match the called genes, so a read error is possible. The chain employs TRBV30 and TRBJ1-2, with a possible D match to TRBD1 (5 bases). The CDR3 spans 15 residues. In germline, CDR1 is GTSNPN, CDR2 SVGIG (reference sequence). CDR3 DNA: TGTGCCTGGAGAACGCCAGGGATCGAAAGGTTGGGCTACGCCTTC. Its translation is CAWRTPGIERLGYAF.

The chain combines TRBV28 with TRBJ2-1; the D call may be TRBD1 or TRBD2 (5 bases each). The CDR3 covers 14 residues. The V end was cut by 3 bases, the J end by 6 bases, with 12 bases between. Germline V gene data show CDR1 as MDHEN and CDR2 as SYDVKM. For the CDR3, the DNA is TGTGCCAGCAGTTTGGAAGGGGAGCGCAATGAGCAGTTCTTC. This encodes CASSLEGERNEQFF.

This clonotype was detected once. CDR3 sequence reads: CASSSRRLYNSPLHF. CDR3 bases: TGTGCCAGCAGCTCGCGGCGCCTGTATAATTCACCCCTCCACTTT. The V gene is TRBV21-1, the J gene TRBJ1-6; the DNA was not compared with TRBD1, the D call given in the table. TRBV21-1 is a recognized pseudogene. The CDR3 has 15 residues.

In its sample, this clonotype was seen many times. J is TRBJ1-2 and V is TRBV20-1, with D uncertain. This CDR3 has 13 residues. V was cut by 4 bases and J by 2 bases, with 11 bases left in between. Germline V gene data show CDR1 as DFQATT and CDR2 as SNEGSKA (reference sequence). CDR3 nucleotide sequence: TGCAGTGCTAAGACGGAATCCAACTATGGCTACACCTTC. Protein sequence: CSAKTESNYGYTF.

This clonotype was seen more than once but under ten times. This sequence may be a read error, since a much larger clone differs from it by one base. This chain links TRBV10-3 with TRBJ1-4; no definite D call. Germline CDR1 and CDR2: ENHRY and SYGVKD. The CDR3 contains 12 residues. The CDR3 sequence is CASSDENEKLFF. As DNA, the CDR3 is TGTGCCAGCAGTGACGAAAATGAAAAACTGTTTTTT.

The table lists this clonotype with many counts. The V and J genes are TRBV10-3 and TRBJ2-3, with TRBD1 identical over 7 bases. With 6 bases clipped from V and 0 bases from J, the junction kept 6 bases outside the gene matches. The CDR3 contains 15 residues. Germline CDR1 and CDR2: ENHRY and SYGVKD. The chain's CDR3 is CAISRTGASTDTQYF. The DNA for the CDR3 is TGTGCCATCAGCCGGACAGGAGCTAGCACAGATACGCAGTATTTT.

As regards this clonotype: A much larger clone lies a single base off, so this may be a read error. This CDR3 is CASRPGLAGAQETQFF. CDR3 coding DNA: TGTGCCAGCAGGCCGGGACTAGCGGGGGCACAAGAGACCCAGTTCTTC. The rearrangement joins TRBV11-2 to TRBJ2-1; 14 bases map to TRBD2. Germline V gene data show CDR1 as SGHAT and CDR2 as FQNNGV. This CDR3 is built from 16 residues. Trimming took 6 bases from V and 13 from J; bases not matched to a gene: 14.

Remarks on this clonotype: It may be a read error: a sequence one base away is much more abundant. V is TRBV5-4 and J is TRBJ2-3; TRBD2 agrees at 9 bases. The CDR3 contains 13 residues. Germline V gene lookup returns CDR1 SGHNT and CDR2 YYREEE (reference sequence). The CDR3 reads CAGSSSGGDTQYF. In DNA, the CDR3 is TGTGCCGGCAGCTCCAGCGGGGGGGATACGCAGTATTTT.